These T cell receptor beta chains were read from a single sample in a study of T cells in narcolepsy. The assay was immunoSEQ multiplex PCR, and TCRdb's table has in-frame clones only and misses some. The sample has tens of thousands of clones; more than 80% are singletons. The specimen was CD45RA- memory CD4+ T cells from PBMCs. Source of these receptors: a human donor with narcolepsy. CDR3s include the opening cysteine and the closing phenylalanine or tryptophan. The order of the fields is clone size, J gene, D gene, V gene, CDR3 DNA, CDR3 protein. The D gene is left open where the match is weak. Not all rows give a size; the values are once, few, many and, for expanded clones, a class.

>.|TRBJ2-5|TRBD2|TRBV7-3
TGTGCCAGCAGCCCAGGGGGTAGCGGGGGTTGGAAGGAGACCCAGTACTTC
CASSPGGSGGWKETQYF
>.|TRBJ2-5|TRBD1|TRBV7-7
TGTGCTAGCAGTCCAGGCGGGACAGGGAGACAAGAGACCCAGTACTTC
CASSPGGTGRQETQYF
>once|TRBJ1-5|.|TRBV21-1
TGTGCCAGCAGGTTGGACAGCCTTTATCAGCCCCAGCATTTT
CASRLDSLYQPQHF
>few|TRBJ2-1|TRBD2|TRBV6-6
TGTGCCAGCAGAACCACGACTAGCGGGGAATACAATGAGCAGTTCTTC
CASRTTTSGEYNEQFF
>.|TRBJ1-1|.|TRBV18
TGTGCCAGCTCACCACCGGTGAACACTGAAGCTTTCTTT
CASSPPVNTEAFF
>few|TRBJ1-6|.|TRBV7-8
TGTGCCAGCAGCTTAGTGCCAGGGACCAATTCACCCCTCCACTTT
CASSLVPGTNSPLHF
>.|TRBJ1-2|.|TRBV19
TGTGCCAGTAGTATAGGACAAAGCACCTATGGCTACACCTTC
CASSIGQSTYGYTF
>.|TRBJ2-7|.|TRBV5-1
TGCGCCAGCAGCTTGGTGCCAAGCAGCGCTACCTACGAGCAGTACTTC
CASSLVPSSATYEQYF
>.|TRBJ1-1|.|TRBV11-3
TGTGCCAGCAGCCCAACCGGCAGGATGAACACTGAAGCTTTCTTT
CASSPTGRMNTEAFF
>.|TRBJ1-1|TRBD1|TRBV27
TGTGCCAGCAGTTTATACGGGACAGGGGGTAAGGGAACTGAAGCTTTCTTT
CASSLYGTGGKGTEAFF
>few|TRBJ2-1|.|TRBV7-3
TGTGCCAGCAGCTTGCGCAGGGACAATGAGCAGTTCTTC
CASSLRRDNEQFF
>.|TRBJ1-6|.|TRBV2
TGTGCCAGCAGGGGGGAGTGGGACGATTCACCCCTCCACTTT
CASRGEWDDSPLHF
>.|TRBJ2-2|TRBD2|TRBV5-1
TGCGCCTGTAGCGGGGGCCGTAACACCGGGGAGCTGTTTTTT
CACSGGRNTGELFF
>.|TRBJ2-7|.|TRBV5-8
TGTGCCAGCAGGCCCCGCATGCTTGCCTACGAGCAGTACTTC
CASRPRMLAYEQYF
>.|TRBJ1-1|.|TRBV2
TGTGCCAGCAGTGAAGCTCTCGCAAACACTGAAGCTTTCTTT
CASSEALANTEAFF
>.|TRBJ1-6|TRBD1|TRBV11-2
TGTGCCAGCAGCTTAGATTTGACAGGGGACTTCCATTCACCCCTCCACTTT
CASSLDLTGDFHSPLHF
>.|TRBJ1-6|.|TRBV15
TGTGCCACCAGCAGAGATCAATCGGGGAGGGGATCCCAACCCCTCCACTTT
CATSRDQSGRGSQPLHF
>.|TRBJ1-4|.|TRBV20-1
TGCGCGTGGGGGAGTGAAAAACTGTTTTTT
CAWGSEKLFF
>.|TRBJ2-7|.|TRBV6-1
TGTGCCAGCAGTGAACTAACAGGGCCCTCCTACGAGCAGTACTTC
CASSELTGPSYEQYF
>few|TRBJ2-1|.|TRBV6-1
TGTGCCAGCACCGGCGATAGCTTCCATGAGCAGTTCTTC
CASTGDSFHEQFF
>.|TRBJ1-2|.|TRBV4-1
TGCGCCAGCAGCCAAGAACGGTCCTTGGGCAGAATCAATCCTAACTATGGCTACACCTTC
CASSQERSLGRINPNYGYTF
>.|TRBJ1-6|.|TRBV14
TGTGCCAGCAGCCGTACCGCTAGCACTAATTCACCCCTCCACTTT
CASSRTASTNSPLHF
>.|TRBJ2-2|.|TRBV2
TGTGCCAGCAGTCCTAGGACAGCTAACACCGGGGAGCTGTTTTTT
CASSPRTANTGELFF
>.|TRBJ1-5|.|TRBV2
TGTGCCAGCAGTGCCGCGAGACCCAATCAGCCCCAGCATTTT
CASSAARPNQPQHF
>.|TRBJ1-3|.|TRBV27
TGTGCCAGCAGCCGTCTCCTAGGACGGAAACTCTCTGGAAACACCATATATTTT
CASSRLLGRKLSGNTIYF
>.|TRBJ1-2|TRBD1|TRBV28
TGTGCCAGCAGTGCCGCAGGGGGCAACTATGGCTACACCTTC
CASSAAGGNYGYTF
>.|TRBJ2-1|.|TRBV2
TGTGCCAGCAGTGAGCAGGGGACAACTATGAATGAGCAGTTCTTC
CASSEQGTTMNEQFF
>few|TRBJ2-1|.|TRBV30
TGTGCCTGGATGGGTGTCAATGAGCAGTTCTTC
CAWMGVNEQFF
>.|TRBJ2-5|.|TRBV7-7
TGTGCTAGCAGCCAAATTGGACAGCAGGAAGAGACCCAGTACTTC
CASSQIGQQEETQYF
>.|TRBJ2-3|.|TRBV7-3
TGTGCCAGCAGCCCCCTCTCCAAAAGCACAGATACGCAGTATTTT
CASSPLSKSTDTQYF
>.|TRBJ2-5|.|TRBV9
TGTGCCAGCAGCGCGCCCCGTGAGACCCAGTACTTC
CASSAPRETQYF
>few|TRBJ1-3|.|TRBV6-6
TGTGCCAGCAGTTCTAACAGGGCCATCTCTGGAAACACCATATATTTT
CASSSNRAISGNTIYF
>.|TRBJ2-4|.|TRBV9
TGTGCCAGCAGCGTAGGAACGACAGCCAAAAACATTCAGTACTTC
CASSVGTTAKNIQYF
>.|TRBJ2-1|TRBD2|TRBV10-3
TGTGCCATCAGTGAGCGGACTAGCGGGGGGAATGGTGAGCAGTTCTTC
CAISERTSGGNGEQFF
>.|TRBJ1-2|.|TRBV25-1
TGTGCCAGCAGGGACGGGGTATGGGGGCTTGGGCGCTACACCTTC
CASRDGVWGLGRYTF
>.|TRBJ2-7|.|TRBV7-9
TGTGCCAGCAGCTTAGATCAGGGGGGCTACGAGCAGTACTTC
CASSLDQGGYEQYF
>.|TRBJ2-7|.|TRBV15
TGTGCCACCGCGAAATTTCTGGGGGACGAGCAGTACTTC
CATAKFLGDEQYF
>.|TRBJ2-3|.|TRBV11-2
TGTGCCAGCAGGCAAACGACCCCAAGTACGCAGTATTTT
CASRQTTPSTQYF
>.|TRBJ2-5|.|TRBV7-8
TGTGCCAGCAGCTTGGGGGTGACAAAGCAAGAGACCCAGTACTTC
CASSLGVTKQETQYF